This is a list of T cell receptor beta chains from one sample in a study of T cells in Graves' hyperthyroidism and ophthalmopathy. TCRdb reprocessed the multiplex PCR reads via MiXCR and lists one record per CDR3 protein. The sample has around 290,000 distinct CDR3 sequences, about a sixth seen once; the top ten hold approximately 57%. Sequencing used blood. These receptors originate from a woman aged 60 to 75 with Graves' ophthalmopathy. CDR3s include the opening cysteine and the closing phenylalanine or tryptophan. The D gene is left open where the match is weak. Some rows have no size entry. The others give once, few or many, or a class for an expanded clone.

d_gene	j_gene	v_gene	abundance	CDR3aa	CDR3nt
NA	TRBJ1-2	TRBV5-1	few	CASSLVLGVEGYTF	TGCGCCAGCAGCTTGGTATTGGGGGTTGAAGGCTACACCTTC
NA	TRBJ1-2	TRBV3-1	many	CASSQVFGYGYTF	TGTGCCAGCAGCCAAGTCTTCGGCTATGGCTACACCTTC
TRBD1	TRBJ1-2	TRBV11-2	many	CASSLQGAEDGYTF	TGTGCCAGCAGCCTACAGGGGGCGGAGGATGGCTACACCTTC
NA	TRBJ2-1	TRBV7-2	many	CASSQPALGREQFF	TGTGCCAGCAGCCAGCCTGCTTTGGGGAGAGAGCAGTTCTTC
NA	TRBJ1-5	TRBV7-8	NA	CASSSPGHIGGNQPQHF	TGTGCCAGCAGCTCCCCTGGACATATAGGGGGCAATCAGCCCCAGCATTTT
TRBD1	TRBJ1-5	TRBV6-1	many	CASSPGTVKRYSNQPQHF	TGTGCCAGCAGTCCCGGGACAGTCAAGCGATATAGCAATCAGCCCCAGCATTTT
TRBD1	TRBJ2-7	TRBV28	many	CASSPLTGGETYEQYF	TGTGCCAGCAGCCCGTTGACAGGGGGGGAGACCTACGAGCAGTACTTC
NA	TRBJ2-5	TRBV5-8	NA	CASSFWGRTETQYF	TGTGCCAGCAGCTTTTGGGGGCGAACGGAGACCCAGTACTTC
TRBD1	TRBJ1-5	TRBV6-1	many	CASRDVSRDSYSNQPQHF	TGTGCCAGCAGAGACGTTTCCCGGGACAGCTATAGCAATCAGCCCCAGCATTTT
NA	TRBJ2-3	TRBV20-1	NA	CSAPERQGLWTDTQYF	TGCAGTGCCCCGGAGCGGCAGGGGCTGTGGACAGATACGCAGTATTTT
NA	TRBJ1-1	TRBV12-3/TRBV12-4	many	CASSLEPMNTEAFF	TGTGCCAGCAGTTTAGAACCGATGAACACTGAAGCTTTCTTT
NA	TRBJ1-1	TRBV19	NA	CASSDSMNTEAFF	TGTGCCAGTAGCGACAGCATGAACACTGAAGCTTTCTTT
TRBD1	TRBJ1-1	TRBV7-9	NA	CASSSLGTGGRKAFF	TGTGCCAGCAGCTCCTTAGGGACAGGGGGCCGGAAAGCTTTCTTT
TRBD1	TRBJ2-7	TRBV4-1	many	CASSQDPPGQGYEQYF	TGCGCCAGCAGCCAAGATCCGCCGGGACAGGGCTACGAGCAGTACTTC
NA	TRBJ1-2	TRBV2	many	CASNQGGYGYTF	TGTGCCAGCAATCAGGGAGGCTATGGCTACACCTTC
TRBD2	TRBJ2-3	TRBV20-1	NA	CSGRAGGTDTQYF	TGCAGTGGTAGGGCGGGGGGCACAGATACGCAGTATTTT
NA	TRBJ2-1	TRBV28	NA	CASSSGHGEFSNERFF	TGTGCCAGCAGTTCAGGGCACGGGGAGTTCAGCAATGAACGGTTCTTC
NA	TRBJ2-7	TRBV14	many	CASSRNRDYEQYF	TGTGCCAGCAGCCGCAACAGGGACTACGAGCAGTACTTC
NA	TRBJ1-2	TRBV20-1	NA	CSASGGEYGGYTF	TGCAGTGCATCCGGAGGGGAGTATGGGGGGTACACCTTC
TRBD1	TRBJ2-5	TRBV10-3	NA	CAISDGDRETQYF	TGTGCCATCAGTGACGGGGACAGAGAGACCCAGTACTTC
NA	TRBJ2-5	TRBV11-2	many	CASRLGTQETQYF	TGTGCCAGCAGACTAGGGACCCAAGAGACCCAGTACTTC
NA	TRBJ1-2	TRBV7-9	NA	CASSPEGYGYTF	TGTGCCAGCAGCCCCGAGGGGTATGGCTACACCTTC
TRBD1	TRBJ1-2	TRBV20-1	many	CSAPGTGKGGYTF	TGCAGTGCTCCCGGGACAGGGAAAGGTGGCTACACCTTC
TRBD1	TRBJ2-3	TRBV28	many	CASSLLGTGVFTQYF	TGTGCCAGCAGTTTATTAGGGACAGGGGTATTTACGCAGTATTTT
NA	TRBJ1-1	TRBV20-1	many	CSARGPNTEAFF	TGCAGTGCTAGGGGCCCGAACACTGAAGCTTTCTTT
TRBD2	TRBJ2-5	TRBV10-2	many	CASTGLAGSETQYF	TGCGCCAGCACCGGACTAGCGGGGTCTGAGACCCAGTACTTC
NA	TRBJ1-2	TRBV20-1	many	CSAAWGYGYTF	TGCAGTGCCGCCTGGGGGTATGGCTACACCTTC
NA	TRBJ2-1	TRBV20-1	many	CSARDMTYSYNEQFF	TGCAGTGCTAGAGATATGACTTACTCCTACAATGAGCAGTTCTTC
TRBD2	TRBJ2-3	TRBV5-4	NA	CASSSPGGSFSTDTQYF	TGTGCCAGCAGCTCCCCGGGGGGGTCATTCAGCACAGATACGCAGTATTTT
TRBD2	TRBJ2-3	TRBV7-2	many	CASSYTSPSGGTDTQYF	TGTGCCAGCAGTTACACTTCTCCTAGCGGAGGAACAGATACGCAGTATTTT
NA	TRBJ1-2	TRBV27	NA	CASSLSSPAGGYTF	TGTGCCAGCAGTTTATCGTCTCCGGCGGGTGGCTACACCTTC
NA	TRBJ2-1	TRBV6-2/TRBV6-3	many	CASSLARIESSYNEQFF	TGTGCCAGCAGTTTAGCCCGGATCGAGAGCTCCTACAATGAGCAGTTCTTC
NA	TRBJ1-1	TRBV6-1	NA	CASRDPPGNTEAFF	TGTGCCTCCAGAGACCCCCCGGGGAACACTGAAGCTTTCTTT
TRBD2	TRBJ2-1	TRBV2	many	CASRKTSGYNEQFF	TGTGCCAGCAGAAAGACTAGCGGATACAATGAGCAGTTCTTC
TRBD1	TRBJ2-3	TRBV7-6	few	CASSLVGLGQGPDTQYF	TGTGCCAGCAGCTTAGTCGGGTTGGGACAGGGCCCAGATACGCAGTATTTT
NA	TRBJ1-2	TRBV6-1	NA	CASSPVAGSGYGYTF	TGTGCCAGCAGTCCCGTTGCGGGGTCGGGGTATGGCTACACCTTC
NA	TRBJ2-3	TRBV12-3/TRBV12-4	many	CASSPLVGAFSTDTQYF	TGTGCCAGCAGCCCCCTTGTGGGGGCATTTAGCACAGATACGCAGTATTTT
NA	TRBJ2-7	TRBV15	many	CATSRDHTGSYEQYF	TGTGCCACCAGCAGAGATCACACAGGGTCCTACGAGCAGTACTTC
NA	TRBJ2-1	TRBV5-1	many	CASSLEAGNNEQFF	TGCGCCAGCAGCTTGGAGGCAGGAAACAATGAGCAGTTCTTC
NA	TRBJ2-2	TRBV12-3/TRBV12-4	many	CASIDTGELFF	TGTGCCAGCATCGACACCGGGGAGCTGTTTTTT
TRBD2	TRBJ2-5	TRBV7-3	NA	CASSLYGLAAIQETQYF	TGTGCCAGCAGCTTATACGGACTAGCGGCTATCCAAGAGACCCAGTACTTC
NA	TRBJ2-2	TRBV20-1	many	CSQATAATGELFF	TGCAGCCAAGCTACAGCGGCCACCGGGGAGCTGTTTTTT
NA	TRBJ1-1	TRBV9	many	CASSVVSNTEAFF	TGTGCCAGCAGCGTAGTCAGTAACACTGAAGCTTTCTTT
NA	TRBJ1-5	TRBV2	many	CASSERVDQPQHF	TGTGCCAGCAGTGAAAGGGTTGATCAGCCCCAGCATTTT
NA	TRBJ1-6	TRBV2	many	CASRDTDNSPLHF	TGTGCCAGCCGAGATACAGATAATTCACCCCTCCACTTT
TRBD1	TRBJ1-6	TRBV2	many	CASSYTGGSPLHF	TGTGCCAGCAGTTATACAGGGGGTTCACCCCTCCACTTT
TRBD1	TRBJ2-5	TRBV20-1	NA	CSASTGEYQETQYF	TGCAGTGCTAGTACAGGGGAGTACCAAGAGACCCAGTACTTC
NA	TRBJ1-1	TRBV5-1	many	CASSQGGGRTEAFF	TGCGCCAGCAGCCAAGGGGGGGGTAGGACTGAAGCTTTCTTT
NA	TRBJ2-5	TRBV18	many	CASSPAETQYF	TGTGCCAGCTCACCTGCGGAGACCCAGTACTTC
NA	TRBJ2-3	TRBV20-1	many	CSARRVVGGETDTQYF	TGCAGTGCTAGACGCGTGGTCGGGGGAGAAACAGATACGCAGTATTTT
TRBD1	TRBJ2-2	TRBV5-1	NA	CASSFYYRGADTGELFF	TGCGCCAGCAGCTTCTACTACAGGGGCGCGGACACCGGGGAGCTGTTTTTT
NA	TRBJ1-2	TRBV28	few	CAERGGNDVGYTF	TGTGCCGAACGGGGGGGAAACGATGTTGGCTACACCTTC
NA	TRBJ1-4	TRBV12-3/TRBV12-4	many	CASSLRTVATNEKLFF	TGTGCCAGCAGTTTAAGGACAGTGGCAACTAATGAAAAACTGTTTTTT
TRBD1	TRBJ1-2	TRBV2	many	CASSETGQGAYGYTF	TGTGCCAGCAGTGAAACCGGACAGGGGGCTTACGGCTACACCTTC
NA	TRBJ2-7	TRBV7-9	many	CASSLDRDGPYEQYF	TGTGCCAGCAGCTTGGACCGAGACGGACCCTACGAGCAGTACTTC
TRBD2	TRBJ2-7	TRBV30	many	CAWAPLSGRGNEQYF	TGTGCCTGGGCTCCCTTAAGCGGGAGAGGTAACGAGCAGTACTTC
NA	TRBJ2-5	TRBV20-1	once	CSALKGQETQYF	TGCAGTGCTCTTAAGGGCCAAGAGACCCAGTACTTC
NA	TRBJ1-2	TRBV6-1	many	CASSEGGYGYTF	TGTGCCAGCAGTGAAGGAGGGTATGGCTACACCTTC
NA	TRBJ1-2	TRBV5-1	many	CASSSQLDRGWSGYTF	TGCGCCAGCAGCTCGCAGCTGGACAGAGGCTGGTCTGGCTACACCTTC
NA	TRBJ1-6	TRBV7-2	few	CASSPDRPHYNSPLHF	TGTGCCAGCAGCCCTGACAGACCCCACTATAATTCACCCCTCCACTTT